The source of this TCR beta chain is a study of blood T cells in healthy people across ages (dated by TCRdb to between 2015 and 2017). At the level of the whole study: In model experiments, template switching captured roughly one uniquely barcoded TCR beta cDNA molecule for every two T cells. Age-related changes in TCR beta repertoire diversity were measured in the study by deep sequencing normalized with unique cDNA molecular identifiers. Donors were grouped into four age groups: young (average about 15 years), middle-aged (under 40), aged (roughly 62) and long-lived (about 82). Donors of different ages were randomly distributed across sequencing lanes to avoid experimental bias. Two additional independent replicas of 1 million unique cDNA reads from the same blood draw were analyzed for two donors (one aged 18 to 29 and one aged 80 or older). Beyond this particular receptor, the publication reports: Estimates of total diversity based on one million sequenced T cells were considered lower bounds and underestimates. The CMV infection status of donors was not known, potentially confounding age-related changes in expanded clonotypes. There was a strong correlation between observed TCR beta diversity and the percentage of naive T cells measured by flow cytometry. Since profiling was done on bulk unsorted PBMCs, naive and antigen-experienced compartments could not be conclusively compared. The long-lived group showed more naive CD4+ T cells, fewer expanded clones and increased TCR diversity than the aged group, suggesting age selection. As age increased, observed TCR beta diversity per million T cells dropped in a roughly linear way, and a significant reduction was already evident by age 40.

CDR1 and CDR2 are drawn from the germline V gene: SGHDT, YYEEEE. From the cysteine up to the phenylalanine, the CDR3 has a length of 14 residues. The only DNA kept is the CDR3, 42 bases in frame from the first base. The library relied on 5' RACE. A second PCR of about 6 to 11 cycles was performed with a sample-barcoded 5' primer and a J-beta primer mix. Each TCR beta cDNA molecule received a unique molecular identifier from a template-switch 5' adaptor carrying 12 random nucleotides. Each sample yielded at least 3 million CDR3-containing paired-end reads. All of the RNA was converted into first-strand cDNA using the Mint cDNA synthesis kit, with a TRBC-specific oligonucleotide serving as the primer. After uracil-DNA glycosylase treatment, a first 18-cycle PCR used universal primers M1SS and BC2_uni_R on all cDNA. In the original analysis: For normalization, 1 million high-quality reads, each with a distinct molecular identifier, were randomly selected from each sample. Reads sharing molecular identifiers were discarded rather than binned into consensus sequences. CDR3 identification, clonotype clustering and error correction used MiTCR with a Q25 quality threshold and the strictest error-elimination algorithm. A nonparametric unseen species model with Euler transformation was used to estimate a lower bound on total TCR beta diversity. TCRdb reanalyzed the raw reads on its own, using fastp at Q25 for trimming and MiXCR for clone calling, and kept in-frame beta chains. When rows share a CDR3 protein, they turn into one entry using the most common DNA and genes. TCRdb, not the original authors, processed these V and J calls. Recorded for this sample are some 1.8 million distinct CDR3 sequences; roughly 43% of them occurred a single time. About 23% of the sample is held by the ten biggest clonotypes.

In the case of this clonotype: No cognate antigen has been identified for it. Base qualities are not recorded, but no much larger clone differs from it by a single base.

The donors were under 40 Caucasian individuals from Russia, aged roughly 6 to 90 years, who were systemically healthy. Around 9.7 milliliters of peripheral blood were collected from each donor into EDTA-treated Vacutainer tubes. Ficoll-Paque density-gradient centrifugation was used to isolate PBMCs, with at least 6.5 million per sample. Total RNA was extracted from PBMCs with Trizol reagent, with at least 5 micrograms obtained per sample. For every donor, an aliquot of PBMCs went through flow cytometry to measure the percentages of naive CD45RAhigh/CD27high T cells. The clonotype comes from a human donor in good health. The chain was built from TRBV5-6 and TRBJ1-5; the D gene is perhaps TRBD1, from 6 matching bases. The sequencing input was blood. The CDR3 region reads CVSTLSGAHQPQHF. The DNA sequence is TGTGTCAGTACCCTTTCGGGGGCTCATCAGCCCCAGCATTTT. The reference TRBV5-6 and TRBJ1-5 proteins fill in what lies around the CDR3, so the full variable domain reads DAGVTQSPTHLIKTRGQQVTLRCSPKSGHDTVSWYQQALGQGPQFIFQYYEEEERQRGNFPDRFSGHQFPNYSSELNVNALLLGDSALYLCVSTLSGAHQPQHFGDGTRLSIL.